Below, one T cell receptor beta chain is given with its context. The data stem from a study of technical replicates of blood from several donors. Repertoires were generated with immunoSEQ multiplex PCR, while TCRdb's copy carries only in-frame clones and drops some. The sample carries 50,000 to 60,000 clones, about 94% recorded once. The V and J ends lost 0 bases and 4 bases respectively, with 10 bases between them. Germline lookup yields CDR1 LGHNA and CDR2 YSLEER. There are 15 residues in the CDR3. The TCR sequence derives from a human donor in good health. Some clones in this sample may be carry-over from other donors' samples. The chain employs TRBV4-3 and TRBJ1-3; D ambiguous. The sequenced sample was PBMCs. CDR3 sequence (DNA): TGCGCCAGCAGCCAAGAAGAGGGTGGGGGAAACACCATATATTTT. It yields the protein CASSQEEGGGNTIYF.